Presented here are 19 T cell receptor beta chains from one specimen sequenced in a study of T cell responses to AZD1222 COVID-19 vaccine. This table comes from immunoSEQ multiplex PCR, and its TCRdb copy is limited to in-frame clones, with some not included. Here the sample spans about 120,000 clones, 75% to 90% being singletons. The starting material was peripheral blood, obtained on day 0 of AZD1222 vaccination. These receptors were collected from an adult in good health.

This clone appeared a single time. V gene TRBV21-1 combines with J gene TRBJ2-1; TRBD2 reflects the table's D call only, with no check against the DNA. TRBV21-1 is marked as a pseudogene. CDR3 length: 15 residues. This chain's CDR3 is CASSSTSGNYNEQFF. The DNA of the CDR3 is TGTGCCAGCAGCAGCACTAGCGGGAATTACAATGAGCAGTTCTTC.

The CDR3 here is CASSEVFLYEQYF. Here the CDR3 DNA reads TGTGCCAGCAGTGAGGTTTTTCTCTACGAGCAGTACTTC. The chain combines TRBV6-1 with TRBJ2-7; D call uncertain. In germline, CDR1 is MNHNS, CDR2 SASEGT. V lost 3 bases and J lost 3, with 9 bases in between. The CDR3 extends over 13 amino acids.

This clone was picked up one time. The CDR3 here is CASSLSQGSGNTIYF. CDR3 DNA sequence: TGCGCCAGCAGCTTATCACAGGGGTCAGGAAACACCATATATTTT. The chain recombines TRBV5-1 with TRBJ1-3; 7 bases agree with TRBD1. J lost 4 bases, V lost 2 bases, and 6 bases had no gene match. This CDR3 contains 15 residues. CDR1 SGHRS and CDR2 YFSETQ come from the germline V gene.

This chain joins TRBV10-3 and TRBJ1-2; D unresolved. The germline V gene has CDR1 ENHRY and CDR2 SYGVKD. The CDR3 is 12 amino acids. Trimming stripped 7 bases from V and 8 bases from J, with 14 bases between. For the CDR3, the DNA is TGTGCCATCACGAGGGAAGGGAGGGGCTACACCTTC. Its protein is CAITREGRGYTF.

The chain couples TRBV20-1 to TRBJ2-5; D ambiguous. V lost 2 bases and J lost 4, with 5 bases in between. CDR3 length: 11 amino acids. Germline-derived CDR1 and CDR2 are DFQATT and SNEGSKA (reference sequence). Here the CDR3 reads CSARRAETQYF. The CDR3, as DNA: TGCAGTGCTAGACGAGCAGAGACCCAGTACTTC.

This chain joins TRBV5-5 and TRBJ2-2, with D unresolved. CDR3 length equals 15 residues. Germline V gives CDR1 SGHKS, CDR2 YYEKEE (reference sequence). The germline V and J ends were trimmed by 2 bases and 4 bases, with 12 bases remaining between them. The CDR3 region is CASSLLPAATGELFF. CDR3 nucleotides: TGTGCCAGCAGCTTATTGCCGGCCGCCACCGGGGAGCTGTTTTTT.

This chain connects TRBV7-2 to TRBJ2-5; D is possibly TRBD1 (6 bases). V dropped 5 bases and J dropped 3 bases, with 13 bases sitting between them. Germline V gene lookup returns CDR1 SGHTA and CDR2 FQGNSA. The CDR3 runs to 14 residues. CDR3: CASSHGTHKETQYF. CDR3 coding DNA: TGTGCCAGCAGCCACGGGACACATAAAGAGACCCAGTACTTC. Full variable domain (missing parts from reference TRBV7-2 and TRBJ2-5): GAGVSQSPSNKVTEKGKDVELRCDPISGHTALYWYRQSLGQGLEFLIYFQGNSAPDKSGLPSDRFSAERTGGSVSTLTIQRTQQEDSAVYLCASSHGTHKETQYFGPGTRLLVL.

The chain has TRBV19 and TRBJ2-1; D might be TRBD2 (5 bases). Germline V gene sequence: CDR1 LNHDA, CDR2 SQIVND (reference sequence). The V gene lost 7 bases and the J gene lost 2 bases, with 12 bases spanning the gap. This CDR3 is 14 amino acids long. The CDR3 loop reads CASTPRAAYNEQFF. In nucleotides, the CDR3 is TGTGCCAGTACCCCTAGAGCGGCCTACAATGAGCAGTTCTTC.

The CDR3 loop reads CASSQDWRGGELFF. DNA for the CDR3: TGCGCCAGCAGCCAAGATTGGAGGGGCGGGGAGCTGTTTTTT. The chain joins TRBV4-3 to TRBJ2-2, with D possibly being TRBD2 (6 bases). Germline assignment: CDR1 LGHNA and CDR2 YSLEER. The CDR3 spans 14 residues. The V end lost 0 bases, the J end lost 7 bases, and 9 bases lay between the germline ends.

As regards this clone: At one of its ends the junction is not consistent with the germline gene, which may arise from a read error. The V gene is TRBV7-2, the J gene TRBJ2-5, with 9 bases identical to TRBD2. Germline V gives CDR1 SGHTA, CDR2 FQGNSA. The CDR3 is made up of 14 amino acids. The CDR3 reads CASSLAPYGGGEDF. As DNA, the CDR3 is TGTGCCAGCAGCTTAGCGCCTTACGGCGGGGGGGAGGACTTC.

The chain employs TRBV5-8 and TRBJ2-7; tentative D call: TRBD2 (6 bases). Per germline, CDR1 SGHTS and CDR2 YDEGEE. The CDR3 extends over 12 amino acids. The germline V and J ends were trimmed by 6 bases and 9 bases, with 16 bases remaining between them. The CDR3 DNA reads TGTGCCAGCACCCCGACGGGGGAAGGGCAGTACTTC. Translated, it gives CASTPTGEGQYF.

V is TRBV10-3 and J is TRBJ1-1; no clear D. The V gene lost 0 bases and the J gene lost 9 bases, with 14 bases spanning the gap. The CDR3 extends over 14 amino acids. The germline V gene encodes CDR1 ENHRY and CDR2 SYGVKD. The CDR3 nucleotides are TGTGCCATCAGTGAGTCGAAAGGACCCCGGCAAGCTTTCTTT. This gives the protein CAISESKGPRQAFF.

The J gene is TRBJ1-3, the V gene TRBV7-9; the match to TRBD1 covers 8 bases. The germline V gene encodes CDR1 SEHNR and CDR2 FQNEAQ (reference sequence). V was pared by 3 bases and J by 6 bases, with 4 bases of the junction left unmatched. The CDR3 length is 14 residues. The CDR3: CASSLSGGVNTIYF. CDR3 DNA: TGTGCCAGCAGCTTGTCAGGGGGCGTAAACACCATATATTTT.

The gene calls are TRBV4-3 and TRBJ2-5, with D uncertain. CDR3 size: 16 residues. V lost 0 bases and J lost 6, with 17 bases in between. CDR1 is LGHNA, CDR2 YSLEER, per germline. The CDR3 region is CASSQDNAGLVQTQYF. In DNA form, the CDR3 reads TGCGCCAGCAGCCAAGATAACGCAGGTCTTGTTCAGACCCAGTACTTC.

The gene calls are TRBV5-1 and TRBJ2-3, with D perhaps matching TRBD2 (6 bases). The V and J ends lost 3 bases and 0 bases respectively, with 11 bases between them. The CDR3 loop spans 15 amino acids. The germline CDR1 and CDR2 sequences are SGHRS and YFSETQ. For the CDR3, the DNA is TGCGCCAGCAGCTGGGGGGAAGCCAGCACAGATACGCAGTATTTT. Translating gives CASSWGEASTDTQYF.

This chain uses TRBV28 with TRBJ1-5; tentative D call: TRBD1 (6 bases). In germline, CDR1 is MDHEN, CDR2 SYDVKM. Trimming took 7 bases from V and 1 from J, leaving 11 bases between them. The CDR3 totals 14 residues. CDR3 sequence (DNA): TGTGCCAGCATGGTGGGGGCCAGCAATCAGCCCCAGCATTTT. Protein product: CASMVGASNQPQHF.

The chain employs TRBV29-1 and TRBJ1-2; TRBD1 matches at 8 bases. V shed 6 bases and J 2 bases; nucleotides not matched to a gene: 5. The CDR3 length is 13 residues. Germline CDR1 and CDR2: SQVTM and ANQGSEA. CDR3 sequence reads: CSVATGDNYGYTF. The CDR3 DNA follows: TGCAGCGTAGCGACAGGGGACAACTATGGCTACACCTTC.

The chain joins TRBV6-6 to TRBJ1-2; a weak D match, TRBD1 (6 bases). The CDR3 loop spans 14 amino acids. Germline V CDR1 and CDR2: MNHNY, SVGAGI (reference sequence). V dropped 9 bases and J dropped 6 bases, with 20 bases sitting between them. The CDR3 loop is CASKDSPTDHGYTF. The DNA of the CDR3 is TGTGCCAGTAAGGACAGTCCCACTGATCATGGCTACACCTTC.

The V and J genes are TRBV5-1 and TRBJ2-5; TRBD2 is a possible D gene (5 bases). The CDR3 runs to 16 residues. Germline loops: CDR1 SGHRS, CDR2 YFSETQ. V gave up 0 bases and J gave up 4 bases, with 16 bases separating them. In DNA form, the CDR3 reads TGCGCCAGCAGCTTGGGGCTAGCCGGATCATCAGAGACCCAGTACTTC. Translation gives CASSLGLAGSSETQYF.